This T cell receptor (beta chain) was sequenced in a study of CD8 T cells in ankylosing spondylitis. Overall study findings and caveats: Disease-linked clones bore a CD8+ phenotype, appearing relatively rarely in peripheral blood. Previous work reported some of these motif variants in the synovial fluid and blood of reactive arthritis. Fewer than 10 highly homologous variants formed a TCR beta motif that appeared characteristic of ankylosing spondylitis blood.

Generation of TCR beta libraries employed quantitative 5'-RACE incorporating molecular barcodes. TCRdb re-called the 5' RACE reads with MiXCR, one entry per CDR3 protein. This sample has around 250,000 distinct CDR3 sequences, with 18% found just once. In the case of this clonotype: Its antigen is not identified.

The material sequenced was blood, either unsorted or a sorted T cell fraction (not recorded which). This sequence originates from a male donor with ankylosing spondylitis or in good health (not recorded which).

The CDR3 region is CASSAQNRQGRNTEAFF. CDR3 nucleotides: TGTGCCAGCAGCGCACAAAACAGACAGGGGCGGAACACTGAAGCTTTCTTT. V and J are TRBV7-8 and TRBJ1-1; 8 nucleotides match TRBD1. The CDR3 has 17 residues. CDR1 is SGHVS and CDR2 is FQNEAQ in the germline V gene. The ends lost 5 bases at V and 1 base at J; junction bases unmatched: 12.